This entry is about one T cell receptor beta chain. Trimming at V came to 4 bases and at J to 0 bases, leaving 9 bases not matched to a gene. This CDR3 is built from 17 residues. The germline V gene encodes CDR1 SGHAT and CDR2 FQNNGV. Per the original data handling: Reference gene primer amplification yielded estimated nucleated cell counts. Sequencing used immunoSEQ multiplex PCR; TCRdb keeps in-frame clones, though not all of them. From that table come the V and J calls and clone size; the DNA was used to work out D and trimming. This sample has roughly 160,000 clones, with 85% to 95% found just once. This entry belongs to a study of blood T cell repertoires in COVID-19. At the level of the study: Material from acute and convalescent COVID-19 was sourced from the United States, Italy and Spain. PBMCs, B-cell-depleted T cells, or T cells provided the cDNA or gDNA that made up the material.

The sequencing sample was made of peripheral blood. This chain joins TRBV11-2 and TRBJ2-1; 7 bases map to TRBD1. The receptor comes from a man aged 50 to 60 with acute or convalescent COVID-19. The CDR3 loop is CASSSRMGQFSYNEQFF. In DNA, the CDR3 is TGTGCCAGCAGCTCCCGGATGGGACAGTTCTCCTACAATGAGCAGTTCTTC.